The next 21 T cell receptor beta chains were all read from a single sample in a study of beta chain features in type 1 diabetes. Study-level points and caveats: Type 1 diabetes patients had TCRB CDR3s that were shorter (moderately but significantly so) in all four CD4+ subsets.

Reverse transcribing all isolated RNA meant expressed TCRB transcripts were sequenced. Sequenced by immunoSEQ multiplex PCR; TCRdb stores in-frame clones only, minus some. The sample lists 640,000 or so clones; roughly an eighth were seen once. Which antigens these TCRs recognize remains unknown. The sequencing input was naive CD4+ T cells from blood. The receptors originated from a man younger than 35 with type 1 diabetes.

The chain employs TRBV7-2 and TRBJ2-5, with TRBD1 matching 11 bases. Looked up from germline, CDR1 is SGHTA and CDR2 is FQGNSA. The CDR3 spans 16 residues. V trimming: 4 bases; J trimming: 4 bases; junction bases outside the gene matches: 8. The CDR3 DNA reads TGTGCCAGCAGCTCCTTAGGACAGGGGGCGACAGAGACCCAGTACTTC. It translates to CASSSLGQGATETQYF.

This clone was found a few times. The sample carries other DNA sequences with the same CDR3. This sequence joins TRBV6-5 and TRBJ2-7; 7 bases match TRBD1. This CDR3 spans 14 amino acids. Unmatched junction bases numbered 4, after V lost 4 bases and J lost 1 base. Germline V gene lookup returns CDR1 MNHEY and CDR2 SVGAGI. CDR3: CASSFRDRSYEQYF. In nucleotides, the CDR3 is TGTGCCAGCAGTTTCCGGGACAGATCCTACGAGCAGTACTTC.

The table lists this clone with a few counts. The chain links TRBV6-4 to TRBJ2-3; D might be TRBD2 (5 bases). Between the trimmed V and J ends, which lost 3 bases and 1 base, there was a span of 11 bases. CDR1 and CDR2 (germline): MRHNA, SNTAGT. This CDR3 spans 15 amino acids. The CDR3 reads CASSDKHGGTDTQYF. CDR3 nucleotide sequence: TGTGCCAGCAGTGATAAACACGGGGGCACAGATACGCAGTATTTT.

The rearrangement joins TRBV7-9 to TRBJ2-1; 9 positions match TRBD2. From germline, CDR1 is SEHNR and CDR2 FQNEAQ (reference sequence). The CDR3 totals 15 residues. The junction had 12 bases not matched to a gene; V was cut back by 6 bases and J by 9 bases. The CDR3 nucleotides read TGTGCCAGCAGTCTCGGAGCGGGAGGAGGCGGTGAGCAGTTCTTC. Translated, it gives CASSLGAGGGGEQFF.

This clone was detected a few times. The chain employs TRBV2 and TRBJ2-3, with no clear D. Germline V gene data show CDR1 as SNHLY and CDR2 as FYNNEI. Deletions cut 1 base from V and 3 bases from J, with 2 bases between. The CDR3 is 12 amino acids. The CDR3 region has the DNA TGTGCCAGCAGTGAAGATACAGATACGCAGTATTTT. It codes for CASSEDTDTQYF.

In this sample, this clone turned up a few times. This chain connects TRBV6-1 to TRBJ1-4; 10 bases align to TRBD1. After removal of 2 bases from V and 6 bases from J, the junction contained 6 bases not matched to a gene. This CDR3 region has 16 residues. Germline V gives CDR1 MNHNS, CDR2 SASEGT. The CDR3 nucleotides read TGTGCCAGCAGTGAAAGACAGGGGGCAAAGGATGAAAAACTGTTTTTT. Residues: CASSERQGAKDEKLFF.

The V and J genes are TRBV7-9 and TRBJ2-5; the D is unclear. The CDR3 spans 13 residues. The V end lost 2 bases, the J end lost 4 bases, and 8 bases lay between the germline ends. Germline CDR1 reads SEHNR; CDR2 reads FQNEAQ (reference sequence). This CDR3 reads CASSLYLGETQYF. The CDR3, as DNA: TGTGCCAGCAGCTTATACTTGGGAGAGACCCAGTACTTC.

The chain is built from TRBV10-3 and TRBJ1-1; TRBD1 matches at 11 bases. The junction had 5 bases not matched to a gene; V was cut back by 8 bases and J by 0 bases. Germline V CDR1 and CDR2: ENHRY, SYGVKD. CDR3 length: 15 amino acids. Here the CDR3 DNA reads TGTGCCATCGTCCCGGGACAGGGGGTGAACACTGAAGCTTTCTTT. It specifies CAIVPGQGVNTEAFF.

A few counts support this clone. The chain carries TRBV2 and TRBJ1-2, with D hard to call. Germline CDR1 reads SNHLY; CDR2 reads FYNNEI. V dropped 0 bases and J dropped 9 bases, with 11 bases sitting between them. The CDR3 covers 13 residues. The CDR3 DNA sequence: TGTGCCAGCAGTGAAGCGCTCCGGGAGAGCTACACCTTC. Amino acid sequence: CASSEALRESYTF.

The chain is built from TRBV5-1 and TRBJ2-3, with D possibly being TRBD1 (5 bases). The ends were cut back, 1 base at V and 0 bases at J, with 9 bases in the middle. This CDR3 region has 15 residues. Per germline, CDR1 SGHRS and CDR2 YFSETQ. The CDR3 region has the DNA TGCGCCAGCAGCTTGAGGGGAACTAGCACAGATACGCAGTATTTT. Amino acids: CASSLRGTSTDTQYF.

This sequence joins TRBV30 and TRBJ2-2; D gene uncertain. V lost 1 base and J 6 bases, leaving 15 bases between the germline ends. This CDR3 is 15 amino acids long. Germline CDR1 is GTSNPN and CDR2 is SVGIG (reference sequence). CDR3 bases: TGTGCCTGGAGTGCGATCCGGGCCCGTGCCGGGGAGCTGTTTTTT. It is translated as CAWSAIRARAGELFF.

This clone was counted a few times. The chain joins TRBV7-2 to TRBJ2-7; 9 bases map to TRBD1. Germline loops: CDR1 SGHTA, CDR2 FQGNSA. The V and J ends lost 6 bases and 4 bases, in that order; junction bases with no gene match: 7. This CDR3 is 14 amino acids long. CDR3 region: CASRFGTGSYEQYF. The CDR3, as DNA: TGTGCCAGCAGGTTCGGGACAGGGAGTTACGAGCAGTACTTC. Full variable domain (outside the CDR3, taken from reference TRBV7-2 and TRBJ2-7): GAGVSQSPSNKVTEKGKDVELRCDPISGHTALYWYRQSLGQGLEFLIYFQGNSAPDKSGLPSDRFSAERTGGSVSTLTIQRTQQEDSAVYLCASRFGTGSYEQYFGPGTRLTVT.

The chain recombines TRBV5-1 with TRBJ2-2, with 8 bases matching TRBD1. Germline CDR1 reads SGHRS; CDR2 reads YFSETQ. V was pared by 4 bases and J by 6 bases, with 5 bases of the junction left unmatched. This CDR3 comprises 14 residues. The CDR3 nucleotides read TGCGCCAGCAGCCGGACAGGGAGCGCCGGGGAGCTGTTTTTT. Its translation is CASSRTGSAGELFF.

This clone showed up just a few times. The V gene is TRBV28, the J gene TRBJ2-7, with 7 nucleotides matching TRBD2. The junction had 8 bases not matched to a gene; V was cut back by 3 bases and J by 3 bases. There are 15 residues in the CDR3. Germline loops: CDR1 MDHEN, CDR2 SYDVKM. CDR3 bases: TGTGCCAGCAGTTTGGGGGGGATAGTAAGCTACGAGCAGTACTTC. Protein: CASSLGGIVSYEQYF.

This clone was seen more than once but under ten times. This chain uses TRBV19 with TRBJ2-1; D remains unclear. V was trimmed by 3 bases and J by 3 bases, leaving 6 bases between them. This CDR3 spans 13 amino acids. Germline assignment: CDR1 LNHDA and CDR2 SQIVND (reference sequence). The CDR3 sequence is CASSMVLYNEQFF. DNA of the CDR3: TGTGCCAGTAGTATGGTCCTCTACAATGAGCAGTTCTTC.

This clone was counted only a few times. V is TRBV7-2 and J is TRBJ2-3; TRBD2 agrees at 9 bases. This CDR3 region has 15 residues. CDR1 and CDR2 (germline): SGHTA, FQGNSA. V was clipped by 5 bases and J by 0 bases; unmatched bases: 3. As DNA, the CDR3 is TGTGCCAGCAGCGTCGGACTAGCGAGCACAGATACGCAGTATTTT. Translating gives CASSVGLASTDTQYF. Together with reference TRBV7-2 and TRBJ2-3, the CDR3 gives the full variable domain: GAGVSQSPSNKVTEKGKDVELRCDPISGHTALYWYRQSLGQGLEFLIYFQGNSAPDKSGLPSDRFSAERTGGSVSTLTIQRTQQEDSAVYLCASSVGLASTDTQYFGPGTRLTVL.

This clone was counted only a few times. The V gene is TRBV21-1, the J gene TRBJ2-7; the table's D call, TRBD1, was not checked against the DNA. TRBV21-1 is marked as a pseudogene. This CDR3 is 16 amino acids long. The CDR3 protein is CASSKADREDSYEQYF. In DNA, the CDR3 is TGTGCCAGCAGCAAAGCCGACAGGGAGGACTCCTACGAGCAGTACTTC.

This clone was picked up a small number of times. The rearrangement joins TRBV28 to TRBJ2-3; no clear D gene. Trimming removed 7 bases from V and 1 base from J, with 9 bases in between. The CDR3 totals 13 residues. Germline-derived CDR1 and CDR2 are MDHEN and SYDVKM. CDR3 DNA sequence: TGTGCCAGCAAGAGACAAGGCACAGATACGCAGTATTTT. It is translated as CASKRQGTDTQYF. Supplemented by reference TRBV28 and TRBJ2-3, the full variable domain reads DVKVTQSSRYLVKRTGEKVFLECVQDMDHENMFWYRQDPGLGLRLIYFSYDVKMKEKGDIPEGYSVSREKKERFSLILESASTNQTSMYLCASKRQGTDTQYFGPGTRLTVL.

The chain employs TRBV28 and TRBJ2-3, with D perhaps matching TRBD2 (5 bases). CDR1 and CDR2 (germline): MDHEN, SYDVKM. The CDR3 contains 14 residues. Between the trimmed V and J ends, which lost 7 bases and 3 bases, there was a span of 14 bases. CDR3 amino acids: CASTRGPRTDTQYF. CDR3 nucleotides: TGTGCCAGCACGCGCGGGCCGAGGACAGATACGCAGTATTTT.

The chain uses TRBV29-1 and TRBJ2-3; TRBD2 agrees at 9 bases. CDR1 is SQVTM, CDR2 ANQGSEA, per germline. V was pared by 6 bases and J by 4 bases, with 11 bases of the junction left unmatched. The CDR3 loop spans 15 amino acids. CDR3 sequence: CSVAAGLALADTQYF. In DNA form, the CDR3 reads TGCAGCGTCGCAGCCGGACTAGCGCTCGCAGATACGCAGTATTTT.

The chain employs TRBV28 and TRBJ1-1; D is unclear. V lost 2 bases and J lost 8, with 12 bases in between. Germline lookup yields CDR1 MDHEN and CDR2 SYDVKM. The CDR3 spans 13 residues. The CDR3 protein is CASSLRVGFEAFF. CDR3 bases: TGTGCCAGCAGTTTACGCGTGGGGTTCGAAGCTTTCTTT.